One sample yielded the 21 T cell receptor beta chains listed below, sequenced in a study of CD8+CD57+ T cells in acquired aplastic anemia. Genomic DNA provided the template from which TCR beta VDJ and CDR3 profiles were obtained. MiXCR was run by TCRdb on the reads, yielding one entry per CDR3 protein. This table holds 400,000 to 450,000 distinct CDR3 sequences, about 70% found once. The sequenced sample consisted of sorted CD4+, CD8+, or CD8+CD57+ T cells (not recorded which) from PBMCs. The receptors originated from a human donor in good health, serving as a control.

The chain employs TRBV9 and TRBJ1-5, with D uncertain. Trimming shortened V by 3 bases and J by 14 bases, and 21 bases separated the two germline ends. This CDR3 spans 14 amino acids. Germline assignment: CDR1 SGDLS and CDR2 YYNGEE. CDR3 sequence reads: CASSEAHGSNYEHF. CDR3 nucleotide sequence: TGTGCCAGCAGCGAAGCTCACGGCAGCAACTACGAGCATTTT.

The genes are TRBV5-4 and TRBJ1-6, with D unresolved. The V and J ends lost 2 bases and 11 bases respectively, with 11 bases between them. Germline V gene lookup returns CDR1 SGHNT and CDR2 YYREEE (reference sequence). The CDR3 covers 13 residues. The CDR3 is CASSFVERTPLHF. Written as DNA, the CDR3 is TGTGCCAGCAGCTTTGTGGAGAGGACACCCCTCCACTTT.

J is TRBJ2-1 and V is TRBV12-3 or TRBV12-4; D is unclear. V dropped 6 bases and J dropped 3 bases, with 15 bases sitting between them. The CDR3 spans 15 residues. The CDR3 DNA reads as TGTGCCAGCAGCAAGGAAGTCCTAATCTACAATGAGCAGTTCTTC. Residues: CASSKEVLIYNEQFF.

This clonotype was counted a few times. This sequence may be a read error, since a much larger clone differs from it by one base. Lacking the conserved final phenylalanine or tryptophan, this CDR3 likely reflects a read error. This chain's CDR3 is CASSAGGSDGFQETQYS. The DNA for the CDR3 is TGTGCCAGCAGCGCCGGCGGATCGGACGGATTCCAAGAGACCCAGTACTCC. The chain employs TRBV9 and TRBJ2-5, with D uncertain. The CDR3 is made up of 17 amino acids. V was clipped by 3 bases and J by 1 base, with 19 bases between them. The germline gives CDR1 SGDLS, CDR2 YYNGEE.

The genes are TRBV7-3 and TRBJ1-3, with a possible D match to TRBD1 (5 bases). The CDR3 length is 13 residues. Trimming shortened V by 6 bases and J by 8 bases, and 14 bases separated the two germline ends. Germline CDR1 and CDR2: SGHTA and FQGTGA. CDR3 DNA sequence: TGTGCCAGCAGGTCCTCAGGGCTTGACACCATATATTTT. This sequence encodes CASRSSGLDTIYF.

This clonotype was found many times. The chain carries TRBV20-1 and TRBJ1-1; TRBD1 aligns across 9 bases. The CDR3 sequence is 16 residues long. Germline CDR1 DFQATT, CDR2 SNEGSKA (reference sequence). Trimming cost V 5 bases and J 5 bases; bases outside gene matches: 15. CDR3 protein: CSALAPGQGGMTEAFF. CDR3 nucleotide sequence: TGCAGTGCTCTCGCACCGGGACAGGGTGGGATGACTGAAGCTTTCTTT.

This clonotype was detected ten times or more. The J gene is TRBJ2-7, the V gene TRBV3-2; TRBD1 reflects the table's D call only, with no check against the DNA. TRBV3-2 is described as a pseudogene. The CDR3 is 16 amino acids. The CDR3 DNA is TGTGCCAGCAGCCAAGCCCCCAGACAGGACACATACGAGCAGTACTTC. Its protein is CASSQAPRQDTYEQYF.

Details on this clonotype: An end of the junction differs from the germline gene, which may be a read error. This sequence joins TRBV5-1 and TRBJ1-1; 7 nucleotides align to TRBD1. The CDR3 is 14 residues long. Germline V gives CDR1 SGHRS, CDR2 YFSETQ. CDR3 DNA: TGTGCCAGCAGCAAGACAGGGTCCCCAGATGAAGCTTTCTTT. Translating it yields CASSKTGSPDEAFF.

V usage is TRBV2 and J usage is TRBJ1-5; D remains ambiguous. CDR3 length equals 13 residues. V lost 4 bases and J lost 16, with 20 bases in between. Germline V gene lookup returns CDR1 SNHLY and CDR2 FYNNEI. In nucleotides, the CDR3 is TGTGCCAGCAGTGTCATGTCAAATCAGCCCAATCATTTT. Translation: CASSVMSNQPNHF.

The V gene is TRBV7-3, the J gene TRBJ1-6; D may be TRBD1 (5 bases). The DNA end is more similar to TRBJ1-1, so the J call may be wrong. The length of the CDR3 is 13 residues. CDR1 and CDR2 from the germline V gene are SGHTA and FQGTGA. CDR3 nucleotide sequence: TGTGCCAGCAGCTCCGGGGGAGGGACTGCCGCTTTCTTT. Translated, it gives CASSSGGGTAAFF.

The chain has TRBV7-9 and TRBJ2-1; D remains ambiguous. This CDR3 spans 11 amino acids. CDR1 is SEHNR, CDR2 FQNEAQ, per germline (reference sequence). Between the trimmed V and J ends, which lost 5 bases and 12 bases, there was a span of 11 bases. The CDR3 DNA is TGTGCCAGCAGCGTCGGCGGTAGGCAGTTCTTC. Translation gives CASSVGGRQFF.

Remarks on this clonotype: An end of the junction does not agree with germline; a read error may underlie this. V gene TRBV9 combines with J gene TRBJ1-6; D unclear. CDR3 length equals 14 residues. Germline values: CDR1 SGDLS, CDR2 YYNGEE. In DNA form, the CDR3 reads TGTGCCAGCAGCGTAGCCGAGGACGAGCAGTCCTTCGACTTT. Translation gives CASSVAEDEQSFDF.

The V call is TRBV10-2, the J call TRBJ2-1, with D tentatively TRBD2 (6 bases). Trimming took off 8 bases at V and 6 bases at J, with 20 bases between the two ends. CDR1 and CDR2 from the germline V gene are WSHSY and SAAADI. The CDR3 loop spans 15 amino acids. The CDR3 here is CASADARGVFNEQFF. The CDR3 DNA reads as TGCGCCAGCGCGGACGCGCGGGGTGTATTCAATGAGCAGTTCTTC.

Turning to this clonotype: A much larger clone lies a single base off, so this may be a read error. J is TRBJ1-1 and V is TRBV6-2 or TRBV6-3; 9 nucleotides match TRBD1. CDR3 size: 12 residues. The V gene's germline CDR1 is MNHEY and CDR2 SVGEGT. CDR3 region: CAILDRGTGAFF. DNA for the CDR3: TGTGCCATCCTGGACAGGGGCACTGGAGCTTTCTTT.

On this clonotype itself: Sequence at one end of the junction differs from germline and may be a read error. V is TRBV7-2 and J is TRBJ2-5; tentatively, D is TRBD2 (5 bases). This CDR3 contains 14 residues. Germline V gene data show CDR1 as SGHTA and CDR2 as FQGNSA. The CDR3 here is CASSSMSGEGYTFF. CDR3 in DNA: TGTGCCAGCAGCTCAATGAGCGGCGAGGGCTACACCTTCTTC.

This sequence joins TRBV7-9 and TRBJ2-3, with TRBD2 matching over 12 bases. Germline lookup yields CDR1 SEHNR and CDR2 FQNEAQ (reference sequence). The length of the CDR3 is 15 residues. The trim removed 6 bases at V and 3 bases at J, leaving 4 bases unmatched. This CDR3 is CASRSSGGGTDTQYF. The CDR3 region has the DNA TGTGCCAGCAGGTCTAGCGGGGGGGGGACAGATACGCAGTATTTT.

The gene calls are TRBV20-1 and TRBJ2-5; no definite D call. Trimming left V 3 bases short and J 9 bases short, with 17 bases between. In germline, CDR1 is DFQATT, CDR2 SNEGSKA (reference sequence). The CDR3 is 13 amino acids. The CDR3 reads CSASSIRNHAQYF. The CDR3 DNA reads TGCAGTGCTAGCTCCATCCGGAATCACGCCCAGTACTTC.

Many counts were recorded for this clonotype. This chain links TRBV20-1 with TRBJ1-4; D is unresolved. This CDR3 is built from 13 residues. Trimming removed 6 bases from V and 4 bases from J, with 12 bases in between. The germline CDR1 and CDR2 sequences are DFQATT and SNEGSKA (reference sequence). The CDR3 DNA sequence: TGCAGTGCCACGGAAGGAAATAATGAAAAACTGTTTTTT. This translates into CSATEGNNEKLFF.

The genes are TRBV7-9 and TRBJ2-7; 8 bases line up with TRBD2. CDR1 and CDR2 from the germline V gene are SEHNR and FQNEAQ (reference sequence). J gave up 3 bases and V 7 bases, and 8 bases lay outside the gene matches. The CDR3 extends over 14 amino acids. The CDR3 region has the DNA TGTGCCAGCACAAAAGCGGGGGCCGACTACGAGCAGTACTTC. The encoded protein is CASTKAGADYEQYF.

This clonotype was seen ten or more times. CDR3 sequence reads: CASSLHPAGNTEAFF. The CDR3 nucleotides are TGTGCCAGCAGCTTACATCCGGCCGGCAACACTGAAGCTTTCTTT. This chain joins TRBV7-2 and TRBJ1-1; D not resolved. CDR1 is SGHTA, CDR2 FQGNSA, per germline. The CDR3 runs to 15 residues. V was clipped by 2 bases and J by 2 bases, with 12 bases between them.

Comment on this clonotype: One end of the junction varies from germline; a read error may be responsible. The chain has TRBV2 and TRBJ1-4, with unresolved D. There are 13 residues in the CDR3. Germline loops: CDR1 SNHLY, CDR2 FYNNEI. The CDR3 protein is CASSRDGTEPLYF. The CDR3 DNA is TGTGCCAGCAGCAGAGACGGCACTGAACCACTGTATTTT.